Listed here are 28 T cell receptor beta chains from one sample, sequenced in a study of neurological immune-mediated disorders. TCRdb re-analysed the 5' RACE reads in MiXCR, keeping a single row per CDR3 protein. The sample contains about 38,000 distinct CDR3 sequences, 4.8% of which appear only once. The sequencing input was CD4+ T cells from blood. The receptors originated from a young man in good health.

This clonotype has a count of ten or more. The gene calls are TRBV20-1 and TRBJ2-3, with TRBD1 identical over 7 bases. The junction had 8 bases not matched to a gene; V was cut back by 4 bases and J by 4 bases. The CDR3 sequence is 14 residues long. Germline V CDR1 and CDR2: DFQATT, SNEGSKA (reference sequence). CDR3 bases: TGCAGTGCTACCACAGGGGTTCATGCAGATACGCAGTATTTT. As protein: CSATTGVHADTQYF.

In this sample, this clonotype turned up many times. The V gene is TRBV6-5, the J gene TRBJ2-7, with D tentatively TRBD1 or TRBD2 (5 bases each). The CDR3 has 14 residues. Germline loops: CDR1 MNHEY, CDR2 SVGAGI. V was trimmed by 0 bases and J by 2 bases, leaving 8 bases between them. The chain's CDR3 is CASSYSPGPYEQYF. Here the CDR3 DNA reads TGTGCCAGCAGTTACTCCCCGGGACCCTACGAGCAGTACTTC.

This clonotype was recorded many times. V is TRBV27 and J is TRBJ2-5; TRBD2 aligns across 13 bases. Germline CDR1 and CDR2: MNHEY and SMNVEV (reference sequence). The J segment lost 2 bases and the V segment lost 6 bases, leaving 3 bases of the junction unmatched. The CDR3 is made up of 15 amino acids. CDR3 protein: CASRSLAGGQETQYF. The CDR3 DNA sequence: TGTGCCAGCAGGTCACTAGCGGGGGGGCAAGAGACCCAGTACTTC.

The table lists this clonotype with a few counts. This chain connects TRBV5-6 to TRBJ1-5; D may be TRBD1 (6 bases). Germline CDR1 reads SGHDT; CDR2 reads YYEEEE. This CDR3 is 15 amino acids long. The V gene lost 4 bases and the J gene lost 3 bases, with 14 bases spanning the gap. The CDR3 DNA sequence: TGTGCCAGCAGCGTAACAGGGAGGGACAATCAGCCCCAGCATTTT. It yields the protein CASSVTGRDNQPQHF.

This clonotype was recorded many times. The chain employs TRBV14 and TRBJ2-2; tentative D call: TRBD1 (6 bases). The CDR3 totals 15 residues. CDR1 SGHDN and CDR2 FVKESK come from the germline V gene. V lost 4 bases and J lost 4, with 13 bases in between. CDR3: CASSRTGFGTGELFF. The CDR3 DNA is TGTGCCAGCAGCCGTACAGGGTTCGGCACCGGGGAGCTGTTTTTT.

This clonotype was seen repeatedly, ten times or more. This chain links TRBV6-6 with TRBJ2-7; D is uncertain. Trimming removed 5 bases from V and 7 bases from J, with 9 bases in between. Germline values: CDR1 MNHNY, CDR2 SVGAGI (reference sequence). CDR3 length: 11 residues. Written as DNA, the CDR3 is TGTGCCAGCAGTCTACGGCATGAGCAGTACTTC. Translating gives CASSLRHEQYF.

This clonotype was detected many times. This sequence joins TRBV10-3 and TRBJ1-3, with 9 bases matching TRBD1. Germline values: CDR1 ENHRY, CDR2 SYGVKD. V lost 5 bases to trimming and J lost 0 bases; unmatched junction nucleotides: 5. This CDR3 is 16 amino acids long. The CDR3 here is CAISRTGDLSGNTIYF. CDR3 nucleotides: TGTGCCATCAGTAGGACAGGGGACCTCTCTGGAAACACCATATATTTT.

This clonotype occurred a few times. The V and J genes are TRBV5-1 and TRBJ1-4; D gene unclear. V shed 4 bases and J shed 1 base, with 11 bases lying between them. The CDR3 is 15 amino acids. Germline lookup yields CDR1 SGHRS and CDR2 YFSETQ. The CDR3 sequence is CASSMDGRTNEKLFF. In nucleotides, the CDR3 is TGCGCCAGCAGCATGGACGGGAGAACTAATGAAAAACTGTTTTTT.

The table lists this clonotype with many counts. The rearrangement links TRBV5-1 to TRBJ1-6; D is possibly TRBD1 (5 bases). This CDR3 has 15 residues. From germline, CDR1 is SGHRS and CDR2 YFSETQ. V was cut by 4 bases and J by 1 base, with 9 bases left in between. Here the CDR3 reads CASSRRGSYNSPLHF. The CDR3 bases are TGCGCCAGCAGCAGAAGGGGTTCCTATAATTCACCCCTCCACTTT. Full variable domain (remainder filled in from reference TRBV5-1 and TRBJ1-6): KAGVTQTPRYLIKTRGQQVTLSCSPISGHRSVSWYQQTPGQGLQFLFEYFSETQRNKGNFPGRFSGRQFSNSRSEMNVSTLELGDSALYLCASSRRGSYNSPLHFGNGTRLTVT.

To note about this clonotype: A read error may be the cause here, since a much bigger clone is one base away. CDR3 sequence reads: CASKYCPARFFNGYTF. The CDR3 coding sequence is TGTGCCAGTAAATACTGCCCAGCGAGATTTTTTAATGGCTACACCTTC. The V gene is TRBV19, the J gene TRBJ1-2; no clear D. The CDR3 length is 16 residues. V dropped 7 bases and J dropped 6 bases, with 24 bases sitting between them. Germline V gene data show CDR1 as LNHDA and CDR2 as SQIVND (reference sequence).

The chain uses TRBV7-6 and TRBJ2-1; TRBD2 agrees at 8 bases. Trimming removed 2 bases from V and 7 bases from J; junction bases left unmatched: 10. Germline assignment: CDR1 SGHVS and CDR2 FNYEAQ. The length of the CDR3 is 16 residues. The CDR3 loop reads CASSLSRAGGRNEQFF. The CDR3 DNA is TGTGCCAGCAGCTTAAGCCGCGCGGGGGGCCGGAATGAGCAGTTCTTC. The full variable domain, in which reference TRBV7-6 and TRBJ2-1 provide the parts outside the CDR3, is GAGVSQSPRYKVTKRGQDVALRCDPISGHVSLYWYRQALGQGPEFLTYFNYEAQQDKSGLPNDRFSAERPEGSISTLTIQRTEQRDSAMYRCASSLSRAGGRNEQFFGPGTRLTVL.

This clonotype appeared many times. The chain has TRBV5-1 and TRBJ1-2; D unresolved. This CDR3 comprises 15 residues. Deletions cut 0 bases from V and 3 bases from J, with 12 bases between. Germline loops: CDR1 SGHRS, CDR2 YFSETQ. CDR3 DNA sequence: TGCGCCAGCAGCTTGGAAGGGCCGTCCTACTATGGCTACACCTTC. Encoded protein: CASSLEGPSYYGYTF. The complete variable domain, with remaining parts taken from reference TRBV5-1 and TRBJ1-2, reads KAGVTQTPRYLIKTRGQQVTLSCSPISGHRSVSWYQQTPGQGLQFLFEYFSETQRNKGNFPGRFSGRQFSNSRSEMNVSTLELGDSALYLCASSLEGPSYYGYTFGSGTRLTVV.

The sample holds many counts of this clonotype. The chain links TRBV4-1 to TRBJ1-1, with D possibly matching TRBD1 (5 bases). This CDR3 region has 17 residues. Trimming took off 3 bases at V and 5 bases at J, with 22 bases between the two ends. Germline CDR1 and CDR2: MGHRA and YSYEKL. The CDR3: CASSQSIPGPVGTEAFF. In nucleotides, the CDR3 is TGCGCCAGCAGCCAGTCGATACCGGGGCCCGTGGGGACTGAAGCTTTCTTT.

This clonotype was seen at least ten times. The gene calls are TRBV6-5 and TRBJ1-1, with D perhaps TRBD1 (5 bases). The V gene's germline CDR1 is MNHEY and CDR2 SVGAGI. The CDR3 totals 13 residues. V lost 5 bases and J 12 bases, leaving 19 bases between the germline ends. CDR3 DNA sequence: TGTGCCAGCAGTAAGTCGGGGGTTGAAAGGACTTTCTTT. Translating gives CASSKSGVERTFF.

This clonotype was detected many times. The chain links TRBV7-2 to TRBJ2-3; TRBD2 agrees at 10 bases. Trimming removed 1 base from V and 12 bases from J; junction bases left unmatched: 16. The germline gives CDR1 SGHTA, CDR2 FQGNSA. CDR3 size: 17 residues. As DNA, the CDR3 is TGTGCCAGCAGCTTAGGGTTTAGCGGGGGGAACTCCGGGGTCCAGTATTTT. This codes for CASSLGFSGGNSGVQYF.

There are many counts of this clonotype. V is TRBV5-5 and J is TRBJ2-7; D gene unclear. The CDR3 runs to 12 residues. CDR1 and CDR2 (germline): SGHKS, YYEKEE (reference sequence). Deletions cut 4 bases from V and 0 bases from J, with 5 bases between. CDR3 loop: CASSPASYEQYF. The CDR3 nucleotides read TGTGCCAGCAGCCCTGCCTCCTACGAGCAGTACTTC.

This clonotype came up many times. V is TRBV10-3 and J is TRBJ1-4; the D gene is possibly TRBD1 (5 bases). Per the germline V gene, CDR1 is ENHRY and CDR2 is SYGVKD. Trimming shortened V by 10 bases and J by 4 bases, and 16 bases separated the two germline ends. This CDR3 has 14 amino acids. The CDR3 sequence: CATKDRDGNEKLFF. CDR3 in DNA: TGTGCCACCAAGGACCGGGACGGTAATGAAAAACTGTTTTTT.

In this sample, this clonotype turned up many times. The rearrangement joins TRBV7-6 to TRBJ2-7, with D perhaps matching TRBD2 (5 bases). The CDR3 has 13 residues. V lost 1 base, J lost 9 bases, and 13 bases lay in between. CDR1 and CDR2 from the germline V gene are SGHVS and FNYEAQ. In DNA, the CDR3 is TGTGCCAGCAGCTTAGAGGTCCGCGGGCCGCAGTACTTC. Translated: CASSLEVRGPQYF.

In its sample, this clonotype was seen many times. CDR3 amino acids: CASSLTGANEKLFF. The CDR3 DNA reads as TGCGCCAGCAGCTTGACAGGGGCTAATGAAAAACTGTTTTTT. This chain joins TRBV5-1 and TRBJ1-4, with 7 bases matching TRBD1. The CDR3 is 14 amino acids. Germline V lookup: CDR1 SGHRS, CDR2 YFSETQ. Germline trimming cut 1 base from V and 3 bases from J; bases unmatched to any gene: 0.

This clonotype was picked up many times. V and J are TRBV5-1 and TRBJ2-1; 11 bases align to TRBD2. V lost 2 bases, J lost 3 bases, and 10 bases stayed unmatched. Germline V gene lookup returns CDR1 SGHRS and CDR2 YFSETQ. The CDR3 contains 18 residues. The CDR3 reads CASSLMTSGAGGYNEQFF. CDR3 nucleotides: TGCGCCAGCAGCTTAATGACTAGCGGGGCGGGGGGCTACAATGAGCAGTTCTTC. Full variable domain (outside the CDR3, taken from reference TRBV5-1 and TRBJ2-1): KAGVTQTPRYLIKTRGQQVTLSCSPISGHRSVSWYQQTPGQGLQFLFEYFSETQRNKGNFPGRFSGRQFSNSRSEMNVSTLELGDSALYLCASSLMTSGAGGYNEQFFGPGTRLTVL.

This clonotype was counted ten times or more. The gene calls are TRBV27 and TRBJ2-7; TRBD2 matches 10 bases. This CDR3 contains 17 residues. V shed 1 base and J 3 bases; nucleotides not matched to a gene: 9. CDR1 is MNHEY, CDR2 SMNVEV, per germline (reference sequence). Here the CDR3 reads CASSLLTSGLGGYEQYF. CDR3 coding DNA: TGTGCCAGCAGTTTATTGACTAGCGGGCTGGGAGGCTACGAGCAGTACTTC.

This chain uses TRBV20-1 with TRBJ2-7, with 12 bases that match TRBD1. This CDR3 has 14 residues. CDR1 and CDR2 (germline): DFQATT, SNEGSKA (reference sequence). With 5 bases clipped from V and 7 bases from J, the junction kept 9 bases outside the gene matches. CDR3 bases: TGCAGTGCTTACCCGGGACAGGGGGCGGGGGAGCAGTACTTC. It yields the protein CSAYPGQGAGEQYF.

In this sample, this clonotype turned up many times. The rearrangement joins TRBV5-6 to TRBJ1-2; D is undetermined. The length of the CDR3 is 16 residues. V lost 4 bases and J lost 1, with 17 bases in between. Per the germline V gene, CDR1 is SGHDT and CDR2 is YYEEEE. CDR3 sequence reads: CASSPMVRFLNYGYTF. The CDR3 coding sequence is TGTGCCAGCAGCCCCATGGTCCGGTTCCTTAACTATGGCTACACCTTC. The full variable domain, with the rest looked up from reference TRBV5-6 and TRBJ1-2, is DAGVTQSPTHLIKTRGQQVTLRCSPKSGHDTVSWYQQALGQGPQFIFQYYEEEERQRGNFPDRFSGHQFPNYSSELNVNALLLGDSALYLCASSPMVRFLNYGYTFGSGTRLTVV.

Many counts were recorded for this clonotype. In DNA, the CDR3 is TGTGCCAGCAGTTCGGGACACGGACCCTACGAGCAGTACTTC. It yields the protein CASSSGHGPYEQYF. The chain uses TRBV6-5 and TRBJ2-7; possible D gene TRBD1, 6 bases. The V end lost 4 bases, the J end lost 2 bases, and 12 bases lay between the germline ends. The CDR3 runs to 14 residues. Per germline, CDR1 MNHEY and CDR2 SVGAGI.

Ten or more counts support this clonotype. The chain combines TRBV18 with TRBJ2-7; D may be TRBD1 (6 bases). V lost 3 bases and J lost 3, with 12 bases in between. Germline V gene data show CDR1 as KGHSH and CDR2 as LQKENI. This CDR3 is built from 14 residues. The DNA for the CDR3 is TGTGCCAGCTCACCGTCCACAGGGAACTACGAGCAGTACTTC. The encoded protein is CASSPSTGNYEQYF.

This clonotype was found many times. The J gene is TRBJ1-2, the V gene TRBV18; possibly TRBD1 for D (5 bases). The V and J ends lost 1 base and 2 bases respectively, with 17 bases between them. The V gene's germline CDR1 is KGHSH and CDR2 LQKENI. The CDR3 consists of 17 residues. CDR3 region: CASSPLPGTAHNYGYTF. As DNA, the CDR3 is TGTGCCAGCTCACCACTCCCGGGGACGGCCCACAACTATGGCTACACCTTC.

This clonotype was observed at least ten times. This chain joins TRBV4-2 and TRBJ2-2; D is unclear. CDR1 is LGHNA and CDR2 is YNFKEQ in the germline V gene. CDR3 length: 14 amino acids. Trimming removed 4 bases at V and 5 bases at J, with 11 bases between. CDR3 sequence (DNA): TGTGCCAGCAGCCCTCGACTGATAACCGGGGAGCTGTTTTTT. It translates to CASSPRLITGELFF.

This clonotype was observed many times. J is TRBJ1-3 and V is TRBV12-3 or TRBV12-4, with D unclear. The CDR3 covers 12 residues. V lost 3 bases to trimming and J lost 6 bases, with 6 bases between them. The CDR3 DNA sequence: TGTGCCAGCAGTTTTATTGCAAACACCATATATTTT. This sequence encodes CASSFIANTIYF.